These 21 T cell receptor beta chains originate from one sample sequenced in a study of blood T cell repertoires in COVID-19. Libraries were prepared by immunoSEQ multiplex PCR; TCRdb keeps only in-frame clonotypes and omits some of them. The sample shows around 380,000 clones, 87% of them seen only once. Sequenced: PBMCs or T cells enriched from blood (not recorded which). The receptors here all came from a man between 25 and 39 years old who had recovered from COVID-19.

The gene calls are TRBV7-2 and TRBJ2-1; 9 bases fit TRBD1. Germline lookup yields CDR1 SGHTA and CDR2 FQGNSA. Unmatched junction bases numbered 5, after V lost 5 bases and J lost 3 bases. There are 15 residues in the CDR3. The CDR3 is CASSTPGQGYNEQFF. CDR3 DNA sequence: TGTGCCAGCAGCACCCCGGGACAGGGCTACAATGAGCAGTTCTTC.

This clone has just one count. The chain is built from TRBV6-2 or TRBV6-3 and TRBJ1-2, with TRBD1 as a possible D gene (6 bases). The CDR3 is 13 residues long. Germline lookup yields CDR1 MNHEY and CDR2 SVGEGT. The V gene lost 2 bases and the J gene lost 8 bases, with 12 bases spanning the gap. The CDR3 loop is CASSYQGIRGYTF. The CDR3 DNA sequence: TGTGCCAGCAGTTACCAGGGGATTCGGGGCTACACCTTC.

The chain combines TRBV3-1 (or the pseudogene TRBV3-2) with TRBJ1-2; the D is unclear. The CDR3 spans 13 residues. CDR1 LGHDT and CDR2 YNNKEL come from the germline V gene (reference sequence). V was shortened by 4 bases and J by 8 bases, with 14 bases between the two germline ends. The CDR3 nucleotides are TGTGCCAGCAGCCCGGCCAGGCTGAGCGGCTACACCTTC. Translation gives CASSPARLSGYTF.

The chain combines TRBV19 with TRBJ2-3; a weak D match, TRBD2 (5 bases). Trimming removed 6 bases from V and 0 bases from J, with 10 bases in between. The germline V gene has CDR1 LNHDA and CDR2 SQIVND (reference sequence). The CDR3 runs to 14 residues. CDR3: CASSRRTSTDTQYF. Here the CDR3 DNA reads TGTGCCAGTAGCAGACGGACTAGCACAGATACGCAGTATTTT.

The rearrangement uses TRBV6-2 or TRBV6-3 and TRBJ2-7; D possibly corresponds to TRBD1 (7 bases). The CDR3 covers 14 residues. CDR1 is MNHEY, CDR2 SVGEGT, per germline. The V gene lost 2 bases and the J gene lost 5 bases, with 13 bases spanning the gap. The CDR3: CASSYNSRGDEQYF. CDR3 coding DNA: TGTGCCAGCAGTTACAACTCCAGGGGGGACGAGCAGTACTTC.

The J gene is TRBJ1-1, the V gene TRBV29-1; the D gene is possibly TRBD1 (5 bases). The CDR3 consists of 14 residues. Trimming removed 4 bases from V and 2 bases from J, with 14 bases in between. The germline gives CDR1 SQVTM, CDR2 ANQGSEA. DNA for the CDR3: TGCAGCGTTGGGTCGGCAGGGATTAACACTGAAGCTTTCTTT. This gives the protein CSVGSAGINTEAFF.

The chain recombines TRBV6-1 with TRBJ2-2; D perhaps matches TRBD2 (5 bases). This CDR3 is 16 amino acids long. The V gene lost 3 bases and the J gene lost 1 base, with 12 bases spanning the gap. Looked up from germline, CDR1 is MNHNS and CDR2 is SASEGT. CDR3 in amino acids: CASSDGVLRNTGELFF. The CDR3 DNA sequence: TGTGCCAGCAGTGACGGGGTCCTCAGGAACACCGGGGAGCTGTTTTTT.

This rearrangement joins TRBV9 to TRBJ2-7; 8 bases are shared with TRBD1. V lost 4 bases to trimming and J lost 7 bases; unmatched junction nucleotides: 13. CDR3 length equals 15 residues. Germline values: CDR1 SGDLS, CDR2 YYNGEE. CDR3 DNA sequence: TGTGCCAGCAGCAAAGGTGGGACAGGAGTAGAGGAGCAGTACTTC. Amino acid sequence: CASSKGGTGVEEQYF.

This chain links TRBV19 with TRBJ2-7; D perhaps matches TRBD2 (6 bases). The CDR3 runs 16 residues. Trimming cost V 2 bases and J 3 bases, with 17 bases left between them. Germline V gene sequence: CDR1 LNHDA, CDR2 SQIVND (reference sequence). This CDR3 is CASSISPSAGNYEQYF. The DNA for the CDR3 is TGTGCCAGTAGTATAAGTCCATCGGCGGGGAACTACGAGCAGTACTTC.

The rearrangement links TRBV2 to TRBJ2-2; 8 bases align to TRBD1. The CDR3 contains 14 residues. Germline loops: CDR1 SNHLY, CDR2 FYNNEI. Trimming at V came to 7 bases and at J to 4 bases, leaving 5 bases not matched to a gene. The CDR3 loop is CASTQGAVTGELFF. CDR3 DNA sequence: TGTGCCAGCACCCAGGGGGCGGTCACCGGGGAGCTGTTTTTT.

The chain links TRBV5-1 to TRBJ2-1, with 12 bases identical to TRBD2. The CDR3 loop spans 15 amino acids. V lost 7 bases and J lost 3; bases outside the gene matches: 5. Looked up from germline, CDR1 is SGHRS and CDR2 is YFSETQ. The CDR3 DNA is TGCGCCAGCCAGACTAGCGGGGGCAACTACAATGAGCAGTTCTTC. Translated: CASQTSGGNYNEQFF.

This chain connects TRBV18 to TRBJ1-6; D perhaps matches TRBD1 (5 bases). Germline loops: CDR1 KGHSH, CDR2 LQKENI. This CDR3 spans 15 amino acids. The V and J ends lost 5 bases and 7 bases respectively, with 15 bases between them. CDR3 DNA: TGTGCCAGCTCAGGTACTGCAGGGAACAATTCACCCCTCCACTTT. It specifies CASSGTAGNNSPLHF.

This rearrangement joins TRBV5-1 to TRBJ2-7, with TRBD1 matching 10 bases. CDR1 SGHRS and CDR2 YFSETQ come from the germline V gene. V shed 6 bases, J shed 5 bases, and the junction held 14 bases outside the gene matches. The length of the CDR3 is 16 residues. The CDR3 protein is CASMRRTGGSSHEQYF. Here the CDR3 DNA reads TGCGCCAGCATGAGGAGGACAGGGGGAAGTAGCCACGAGCAGTACTTC.

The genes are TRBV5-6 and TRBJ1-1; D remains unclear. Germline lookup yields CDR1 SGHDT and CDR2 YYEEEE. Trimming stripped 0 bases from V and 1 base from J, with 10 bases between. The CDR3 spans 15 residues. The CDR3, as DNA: TGTGCCAGCAGCTTGGTTCGGGTGTCGAACACTGAAGCTTTCTTT. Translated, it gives CASSLVRVSNTEAFF.

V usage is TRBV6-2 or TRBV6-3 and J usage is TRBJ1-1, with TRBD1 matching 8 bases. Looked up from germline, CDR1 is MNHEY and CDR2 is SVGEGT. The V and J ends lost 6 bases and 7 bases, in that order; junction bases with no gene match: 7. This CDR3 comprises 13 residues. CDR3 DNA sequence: TGTGCCAGCAGCGACAGGGGAAGGTATGAAGCTTTCTTT. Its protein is CASSDRGRYEAFF.

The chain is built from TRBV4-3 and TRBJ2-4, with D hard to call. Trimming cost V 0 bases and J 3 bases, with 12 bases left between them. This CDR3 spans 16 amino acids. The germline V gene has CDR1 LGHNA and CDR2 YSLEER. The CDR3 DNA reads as TGCGCCAGCAGCCAAGATATTAGGCAGGTCAAAAACATTCAGTACTTC. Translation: CASSQDIRQVKNIQYF.

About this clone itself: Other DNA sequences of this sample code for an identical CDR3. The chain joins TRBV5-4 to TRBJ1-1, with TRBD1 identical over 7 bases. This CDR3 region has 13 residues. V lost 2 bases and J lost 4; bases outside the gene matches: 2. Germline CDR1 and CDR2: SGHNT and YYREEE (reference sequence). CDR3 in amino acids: CASSLPGGTEAFF. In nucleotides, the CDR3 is TGTGCCAGCAGCTTACCAGGGGGCACTGAAGCTTTCTTT.

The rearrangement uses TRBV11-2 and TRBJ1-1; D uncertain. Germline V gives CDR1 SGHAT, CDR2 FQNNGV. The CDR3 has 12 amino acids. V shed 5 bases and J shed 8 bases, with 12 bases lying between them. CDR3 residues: CASSARGVEAFF. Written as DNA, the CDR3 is TGTGCCAGCAGCGCGCGCGGGGTCGAAGCTTTCTTT. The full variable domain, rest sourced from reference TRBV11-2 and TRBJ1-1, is EAGVAQSPRYKIIEKRQSVAFWCNPISGHATLYWYQQILGQGPKLLIQFQNNGVVDDSQLPKDRFSAERLKGVDSTLKIQPAKLEDSAVYLCASSARGVEAFFGQGTRLTVV.

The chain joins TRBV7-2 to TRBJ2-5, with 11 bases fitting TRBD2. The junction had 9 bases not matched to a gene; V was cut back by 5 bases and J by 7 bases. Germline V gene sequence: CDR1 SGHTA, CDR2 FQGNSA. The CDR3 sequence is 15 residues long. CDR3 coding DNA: TGTGCCAGCAGCCTTACTAGCGGGGGTTGGGGGACCCAGTACTTC. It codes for CASSLTSGGWGTQYF.

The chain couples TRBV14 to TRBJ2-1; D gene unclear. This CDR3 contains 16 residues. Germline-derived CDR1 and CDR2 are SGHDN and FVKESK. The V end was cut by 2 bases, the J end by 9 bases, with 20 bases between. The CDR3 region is CASSQLPEATISEQFF. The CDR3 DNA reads TGTGCCAGCAGCCAATTGCCTGAAGCCACTATTAGTGAGCAGTTCTTC.

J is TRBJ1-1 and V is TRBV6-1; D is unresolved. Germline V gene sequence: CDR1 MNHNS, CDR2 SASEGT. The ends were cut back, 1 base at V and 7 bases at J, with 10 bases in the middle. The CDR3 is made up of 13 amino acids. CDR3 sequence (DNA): TGTGCCAGCAGTGAAGGAGTCTTGAATGAAGCTTTCTTT. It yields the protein CASSEGVLNEAFF.